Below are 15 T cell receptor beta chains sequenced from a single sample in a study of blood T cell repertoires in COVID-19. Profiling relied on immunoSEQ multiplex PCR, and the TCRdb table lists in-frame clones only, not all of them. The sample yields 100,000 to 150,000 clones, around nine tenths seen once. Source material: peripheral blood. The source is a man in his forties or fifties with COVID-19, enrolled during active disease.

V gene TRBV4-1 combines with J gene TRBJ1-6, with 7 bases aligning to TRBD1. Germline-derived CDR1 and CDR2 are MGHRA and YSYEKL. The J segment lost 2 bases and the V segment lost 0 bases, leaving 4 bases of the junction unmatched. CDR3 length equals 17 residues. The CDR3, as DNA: TGCGCCAGCAGCCAAGATGAGGGGGCCACCTATAATTCACCCCTCCACTTT. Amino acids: CASSQDEGATYNSPLHF.

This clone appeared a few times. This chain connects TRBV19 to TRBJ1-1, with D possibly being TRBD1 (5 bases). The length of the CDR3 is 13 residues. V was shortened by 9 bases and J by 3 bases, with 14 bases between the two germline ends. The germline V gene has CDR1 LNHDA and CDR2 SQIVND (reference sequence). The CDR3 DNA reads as TGTGCCAGCGCCGGGACTTCTTACACTGAAGCTTTCTTT. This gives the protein CASAGTSYTEAFF.

The CDR3: CATSDLGGGRLDTEAFF. Written as DNA, the CDR3 is TGTGCCACCAGTGATTTGGGGGGAGGGAGGCTGGACACTGAAGCTTTCTTT. The V call is TRBV24-1, the J call TRBJ1-1; tentatively, D is TRBD1 (5 bases). The CDR3 covers 17 residues. Trimming left V 0 bases short and J 3 bases short, with 16 bases between. Germline V gives CDR1 KGHDR, CDR2 SFDVKD.

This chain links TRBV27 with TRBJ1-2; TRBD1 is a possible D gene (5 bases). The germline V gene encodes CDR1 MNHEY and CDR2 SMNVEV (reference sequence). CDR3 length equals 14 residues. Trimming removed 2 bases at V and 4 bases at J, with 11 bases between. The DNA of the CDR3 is TGTGCCAGCAGTTTAACAGGTGGCATCTATGGCTACACCTTC. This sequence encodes CASSLTGGIYGYTF.

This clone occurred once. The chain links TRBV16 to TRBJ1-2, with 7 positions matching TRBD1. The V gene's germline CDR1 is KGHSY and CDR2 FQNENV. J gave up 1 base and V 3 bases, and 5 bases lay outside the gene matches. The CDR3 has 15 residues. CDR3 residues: CASSQQGESNYGYTF. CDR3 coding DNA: TGTGCCAGCAGCCAGCAGGGGGAAAGTAACTATGGCTACACCTTC.

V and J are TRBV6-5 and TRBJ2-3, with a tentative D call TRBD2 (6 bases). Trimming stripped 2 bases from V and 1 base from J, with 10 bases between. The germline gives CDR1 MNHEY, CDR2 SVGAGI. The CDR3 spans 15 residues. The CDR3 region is CASSYSGHRTDTQYF. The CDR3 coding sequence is TGTGCCAGCAGTTACAGCGGGCACCGCACAGATACGCAGTATTTT.

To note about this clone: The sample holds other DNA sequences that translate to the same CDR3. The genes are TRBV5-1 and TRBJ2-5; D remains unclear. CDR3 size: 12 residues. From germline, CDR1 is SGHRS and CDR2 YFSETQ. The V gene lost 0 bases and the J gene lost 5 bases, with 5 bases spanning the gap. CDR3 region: CASSLDRETQYF. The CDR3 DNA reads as TGCGCCAGCAGCTTGGATCGGGAGACCCAGTACTTC.

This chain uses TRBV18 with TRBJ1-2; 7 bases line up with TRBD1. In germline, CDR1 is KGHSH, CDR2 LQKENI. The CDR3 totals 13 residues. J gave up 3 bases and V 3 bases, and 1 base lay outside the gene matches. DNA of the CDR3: TGTGCCAGCTCACCCGACAGGGACTATGGCTACACCTTC. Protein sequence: CASSPDRDYGYTF.

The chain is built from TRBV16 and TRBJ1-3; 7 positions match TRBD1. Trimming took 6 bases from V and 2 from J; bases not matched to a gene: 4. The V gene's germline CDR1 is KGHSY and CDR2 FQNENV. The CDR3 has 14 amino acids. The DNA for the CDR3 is TGTGCCAGCAGTTACGGGACAGCTGGAAACACCATATATTTT. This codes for CASSYGTAGNTIYF. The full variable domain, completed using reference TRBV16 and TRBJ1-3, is GEEVAQTPKHLVRGEGQKAKLYCAPIKGHSYVFWYQQVLKNEFKFLISFQNENVFDETGMPKERFSAKCLPNSPCSLEIQATKLEDSAVYFCASSYGTAGNTIYFGEGSWLTVV.

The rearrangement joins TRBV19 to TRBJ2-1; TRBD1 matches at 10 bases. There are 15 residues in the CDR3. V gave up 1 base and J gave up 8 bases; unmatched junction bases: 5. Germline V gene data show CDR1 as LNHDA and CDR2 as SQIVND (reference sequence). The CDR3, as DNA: TGTGCCAGTAGTATAGGACAGGGGGCGATCTATGAGCAGTTCTTC. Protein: CASSIGQGAIYEQFF. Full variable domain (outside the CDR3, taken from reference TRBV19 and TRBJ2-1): DGGITQSPKYLFRKEGQNVTLSCEQNLNHDAMYWYRQDPGQGLRLIYYSQIVNDFQKGDIAEGYSVSREKKESFPLTVTSAQKNPTAFYLCASSIGQGAIYEQFFGPGTRLTVL.

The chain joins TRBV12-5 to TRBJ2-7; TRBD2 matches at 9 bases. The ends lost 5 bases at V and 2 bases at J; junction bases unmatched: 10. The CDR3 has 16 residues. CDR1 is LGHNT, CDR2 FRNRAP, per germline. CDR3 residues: CASGPAGVAGAYEQYV. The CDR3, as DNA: TGTGCTAGTGGTCCCGCGGGGGTAGCGGGGGCCTACGAGCAGTACGTC.

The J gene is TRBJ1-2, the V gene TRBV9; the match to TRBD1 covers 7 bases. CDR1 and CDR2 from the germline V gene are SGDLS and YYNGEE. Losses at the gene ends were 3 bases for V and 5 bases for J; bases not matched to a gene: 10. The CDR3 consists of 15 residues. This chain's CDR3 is CASSAQGGPGYGYTF. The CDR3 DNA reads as TGTGCCAGCAGCGCCCAAGGGGGCCCGGGATATGGCTACACCTTC.

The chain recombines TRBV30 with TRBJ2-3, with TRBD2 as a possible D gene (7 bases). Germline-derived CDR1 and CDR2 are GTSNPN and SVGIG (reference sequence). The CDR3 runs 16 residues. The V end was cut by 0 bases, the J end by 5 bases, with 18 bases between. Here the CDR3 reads CAWSVYGRGGRDTQYF. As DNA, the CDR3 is TGTGCCTGGAGTGTATATGGGAGGGGGGGGAGAGATACGCAGTATTTT.

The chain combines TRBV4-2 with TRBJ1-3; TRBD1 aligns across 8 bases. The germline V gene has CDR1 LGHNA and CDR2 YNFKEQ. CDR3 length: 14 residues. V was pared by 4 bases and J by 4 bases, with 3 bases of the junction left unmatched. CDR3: CASSLGTGGNTIYF. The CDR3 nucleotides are TGTGCCAGCAGCCTAGGGACAGGCGGAAACACCATATATTTT.

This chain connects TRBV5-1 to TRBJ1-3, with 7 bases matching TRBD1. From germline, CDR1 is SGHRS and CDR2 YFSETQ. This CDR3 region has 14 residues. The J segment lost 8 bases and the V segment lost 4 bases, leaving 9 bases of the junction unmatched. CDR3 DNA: TGCGCCAGCAGCAGACGGACAGGTTCGGACACCATATATTTT. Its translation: CASSRRTGSDTIYF.